A few counts support the clone carrying this T cell receptor (beta chain). The target antigen is unknown. The data were taken from a study of blood T cells in healthy people across ages. About the study: Using template switching, researchers captured about one barcoded beta molecule for each two T cells.

The second PCR ran about 6 to 12 cycles with a sample-barcoded 5' primer and J-beta primers. Each of the cDNA molecules was tagged by a template-switch adaptor with 12 random nucleotides. TCRdb redid the calling of the 5' RACE reads with MiXCR, one entry per CDR3 protein. Among about 780,000 distinct CDR3 sequences listed, around half were seen once. The people who gave samples were healthy Caucasians from Russia, aged 6 to 90. Study outcomes and limitations: Strong correlation existed between TCR beta diversity and naive T cell percentage.

The sequenced sample was blood. The sequence was collected from a man older than 75 in good health.

The CDR3 nucleotides are TGTGCCAGCAGTCGCCCACTAGCGGGAGATGGAGATACGCAGTATTTT. This encodes CASSRPLAGDGDTQYF. The J gene is TRBJ2-3, the V gene TRBV27; TRBD2 matches at 11 bases. The CDR3 is 16 amino acids. Per germline, CDR1 MNHEY and CDR2 SMNVEV (reference sequence). The V segment lost 5 bases and the J segment 5 bases; nucleotides outside the gene matches: 9.